What follows is one TCR beta chain and its context. Its antigen is unidentified. The CDR3 spans 15 residues. Germline V CDR1 and CDR2: MNHNY, SVGAGI (reference sequence). The ends were cut back, 4 bases at V and 8 bases at J, with 17 bases in the middle. In the authors' methods: Out-of-frame sequences were removed, leaving 2 million to 2.5 million distinct TCRbeta sequences. Some clones are missing from TCRdb's copy, which holds only in-frame ones; the method was immunoSEQ multiplex PCR. D and trimming come from the DNA, and the V and J calls and clone size come from that table. This sample has about 73,000 clones, with approximately 78% found just once. This sample stems from a study of memory CD4+ T cells and cytomegalovirus serostatus. Study information: Of the healthy Belgian adults, several were CMV seropositive and 20 to 30 seronegative. General observations from the study: Repertoires predicted CMV serostatus with median bootstrapped AUC of around 0.95.

The sort gate was single viable CD3+CD4+CD8-CD45RO+ cells for memory CD4+ T cells. CD4+ T cells were isolated by positive magnetic selection. The clonotype comes from an adult in good health and CMV-seropositive. The J gene is TRBJ1-4, the V gene TRBV6-6; no clear D. Sequencing used memory CD4+ T cells from blood. The CDR3 loop is CASSFEVRSGEKLFF. The CDR3 DNA reads as TGTGCCAGCAGTTTTGAGGTCAGAAGTGGAGAAAAACTGTTTTTT.